One and the same sample provided the 6 T cell receptor beta chains below, sequenced in a study of T cell responses to AZD1222 COVID-19 vaccine. Assay used: immunoSEQ multiplex PCR; TCRdb lists only in-frame clones, some missing. The sample consists of 90,000 to 120,000 clones, over 80% of them appearing once. The sequenced sample was peripheral blood, obtained 28 days after the second AZD1222 dose. These receptors came from an adult who received the AZD1222 COVID-19 vaccine.

This clone appeared once. This chain links TRBV24-1 with TRBJ1-1; 8 bases agree with TRBD1. This CDR3 comprises 15 residues. Trimming at V came to 5 bases and at J to 4 bases, leaving 8 bases not matched to a gene. CDR1 and CDR2 from the germline V gene are KGHDR and SFDVKD. CDR3 bases: TGTGCCACCAGTGTTTCAGGGGGCGGTTTCACTGAAGCTTTCTTT. Its protein is CATSVSGGGFTEAFF.

This chain links TRBV3-1 (or the pseudogene TRBV3-2) with TRBJ1-6; D is ambiguous. This CDR3 comprises 14 residues. The germline V gene has CDR1 LGHDT and CDR2 YNNKEL (reference sequence). Trimming removed 4 bases from V and 8 bases from J, with 12 bases in between. The CDR3, as DNA: TGTGCCAGCAGCCCCGGGCAGGACTATTCACCCCTCCACTTT. It is translated as CASSPGQDYSPLHF.

V usage is TRBV29-1 and J usage is TRBJ1-1; D is undetermined. The V and J ends lost 2 bases and 11 bases respectively, with 12 bases between them. The CDR3 covers 11 residues. Germline V CDR1 and CDR2: SQVTM, ANQGSEA. The CDR3 DNA is TGCAGCGTTGAAATTAACCGCCAGGCTTTCTTT. Encoded protein: CSVEINRQAFF. Full variable domain (outside the CDR3, taken from reference TRBV29-1 and TRBJ1-1): SAVISQKPSRDICQRGTSLTIQCQVDSQVTMMFWYRQQPGQSLTLIATANQGSEATYESGFVIDKFPISRPNLTFSTLTVSNMSPEDSSIYLCSVEINRQAFFGQGTRLTVV.

CDR3 in amino acids: CASSDSGTGPYTF. The CDR3 region has the DNA TGTGCCAGCAGTGACTCGGGGACAGGGCCCTACACCTTC. The rearrangement uses TRBV6-4 and TRBJ1-2; 9 nucleotides line up with TRBD1. Trimming took 0 bases from V and 10 from J; bases not matched to a gene: 3. Germline CDR1 and CDR2: MRHNA and SNTAGT. The CDR3 is 13 residues long.

The rearrangement links TRBV5-5 to TRBJ2-1; D is undetermined. The CDR3 contains 14 residues. Per germline, CDR1 SGHKS and CDR2 YYEKEE (reference sequence). The V gene lost 1 base and the J gene lost 4 bases, with 9 bases spanning the gap. The CDR3 reads CASSLTGSYNEQFF. The CDR3 nucleotides are TGTGCCAGCAGCTTGACCGGTTCATACAATGAGCAGTTCTTC.

The rearrangement uses TRBV7-3 and TRBJ1-2; the D is unclear. Trimming removed 5 bases at V and 7 bases at J, with 17 bases between. There are 14 residues in the CDR3. Germline V lookup: CDR1 SGHTA, CDR2 FQGTGA. The CDR3 protein is CASSPGRGSFGYTF. Here the CDR3 DNA reads TGTGCCAGCAGCCCGGGTCGGGGTTCTTTTGGCTACACCTTC.